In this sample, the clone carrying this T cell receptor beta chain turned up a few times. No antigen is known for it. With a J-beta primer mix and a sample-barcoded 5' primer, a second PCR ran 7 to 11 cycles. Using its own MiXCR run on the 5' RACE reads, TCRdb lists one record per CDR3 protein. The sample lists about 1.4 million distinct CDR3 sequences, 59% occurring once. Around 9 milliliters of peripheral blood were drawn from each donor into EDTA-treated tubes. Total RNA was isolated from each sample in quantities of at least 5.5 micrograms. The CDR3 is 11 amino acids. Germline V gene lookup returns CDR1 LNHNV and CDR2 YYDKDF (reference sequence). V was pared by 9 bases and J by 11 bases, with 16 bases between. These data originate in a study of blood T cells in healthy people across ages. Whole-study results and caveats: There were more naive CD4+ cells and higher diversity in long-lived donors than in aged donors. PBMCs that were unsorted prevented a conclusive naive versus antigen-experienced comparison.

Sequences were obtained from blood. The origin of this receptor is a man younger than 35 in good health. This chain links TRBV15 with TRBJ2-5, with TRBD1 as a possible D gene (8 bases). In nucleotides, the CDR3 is TGTGCCACAGAACAGGGGGGGGAGCAGTACTTC. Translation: CATEQGGEQYF.